The clone carrying this T cell receptor (beta chain) was observed many times. TCRdb ran MiXCR on the RACE reads and lists one entry per CDR3 protein. The profile covers about 79,000 distinct CDR3 sequences, with roughly 8.7% appearing a single time and less than 2% taken by the ten largest. The source of the sample is a study of human T cells and chemical hapten exposure. Noted time point: healthy volunteer bleed at 6 weeks. Before extraction, the whole blood was not fractionated, and total RNA was taken from it. After removal of 5 bases from V and 4 bases from J, the junction contained 7 bases not matched to a gene. This CDR3 comprises 15 residues.

The chain carries TRBV12-3 or TRBV12-4 and TRBJ1-4; 7 bases are shared with TRBD1. Sequenced sample: whole blood. This clonotype was obtained from a male donor in good health. Some clones in this sample may be carry-over from other donors' samples. The CDR3 loop reads CASSNRDRFNEKLFF. CDR3 nucleotide sequence: TGTGCCAGCAGTAACCGGGACAGATTTAATGAAAAACTGTTTTTT.